This T cell receptor beta chain was obtained from a study of control samples from healthy donors and cancer patients. This clone was seen more than once but under ten times. Profiling relied on immunoSEQ multiplex PCR, and the TCRdb table lists in-frame clones only, not all of them. In the table there are around 30,000 clones, around 83% of which are singletons. The receptor comes from a middle-aged woman with lung cancer. Material for sequencing was PBMCs.

CDR3 nucleotides: TGTGCCAGCAGCCCTTGGACCAGTAGCACAGATACGCAGTATTTT. Amino acids: CASSPWTSSTDTQYF. The rearrangement links TRBV7-2 to TRBJ2-3; no clear D gene. With 5 bases removed from V and 0 bases from J, the gap between germline ends came to 12 bases. This CDR3 comprises 15 residues. CDR1 is SGHTA, CDR2 FQGNSA, per germline.